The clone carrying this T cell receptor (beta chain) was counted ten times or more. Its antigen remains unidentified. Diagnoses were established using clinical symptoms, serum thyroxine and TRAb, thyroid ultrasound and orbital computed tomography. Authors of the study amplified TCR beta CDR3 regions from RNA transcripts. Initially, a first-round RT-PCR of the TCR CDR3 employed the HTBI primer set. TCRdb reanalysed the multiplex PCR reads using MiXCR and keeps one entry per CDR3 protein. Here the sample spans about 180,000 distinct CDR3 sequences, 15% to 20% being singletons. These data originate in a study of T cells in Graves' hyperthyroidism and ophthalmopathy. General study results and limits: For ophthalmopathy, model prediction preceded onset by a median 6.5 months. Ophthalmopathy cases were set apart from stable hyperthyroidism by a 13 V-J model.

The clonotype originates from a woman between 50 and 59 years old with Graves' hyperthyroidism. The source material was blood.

In DNA form, the CDR3 reads TGTGCCAGCAGCGTAGGACGGGGGTACGATTCACCCCTCCACTTT. It codes for CASSVGRGYDSPLHF. The V call is TRBV9, the J call TRBJ1-6; weak D call: TRBD1 (5 bases). The CDR3 is 15 amino acids. V was clipped by 0 bases and J by 8 bases, with 12 bases between them. Germline-derived CDR1 and CDR2 are SGDLS and YYNGEE.